This T cell receptor beta chain was captured by sequencing in a study of control samples from healthy donors and cancer patients. V lost 0 bases and J lost 6, with 9 bases in between. The CDR3 sequence is 13 residues long. Germline values: CDR1 GTSNPN, CDR2 SVGIG (reference sequence). Here immunoSEQ multiplex PCR was the method, and the copy in TCRdb shows in-frame clones only, minus some. In the table there are 100,000 to 150,000 clones, nearly 90% of which are singletons. The sequenced sample consisted of blood. The origin of this receptor is a man in his fifties or sixties in good health. V gene TRBV30 combines with J gene TRBJ2-1, with D unclear. The CDR3 loop reads CAWSVGTANEQFF. The DNA of the CDR3 is TGTGCCTGGAGTGTGGGAACTGCCAATGAGCAGTTCTTC.